This T cell receptor beta chain is drawn from a study of blood T cell repertoires in COVID-19. Study information: Researchers got acute and convalescent COVID-19 samples from the United States, Italy and Spain. Sources were T cells, B-cell-depleted T cells, or PBMCs; the material itself was cDNA or gDNA.

In the original analysis: Amplification from reference gene primers served as the basis for estimated nucleated cell counts. TCRdb keeps only in-frame clones here, not all; method: immunoSEQ multiplex PCR. From that table come the V and J calls and clone size; the DNA was used to work out D and trimming. The data contain roughly 220,000 clones, around four fifths of them singletons. The CDR3 is 16 residues long. V lost 5 bases, J lost 4 bases, and 7 bases stayed unmatched. The germline V gene encodes CDR1 MDHEN and CDR2 SYDVKM. The receptor was isolated from a man aged 25-45 years with active or convalescent COVID-19. This chain uses TRBV28 with TRBJ2-3; TRBD2 matches 12 bases. Sequences were obtained from peripheral blood. CDR3 bases: TGTGCCAGCAGTGACCCTCTAGCGGGAGGGCCAGATACGCAGTATTTT. This gives the protein CASSDPLAGGPDTQYF.